These T cell receptor beta chains were read from a single sample in a study of blood T cell repertoires in COVID-19. The repertoire was sequenced with immunoSEQ multiplex PCR; TCRdb's copy has only in-frame clones and lacks some. The sample records roughly 400,000 clones, just over 90% being singletons. The sample consisted of PBMCs or T cells enriched from blood (not recorded which). These receptors were collected from a middle-aged woman who had been exposed to COVID-19. Each CDR3 is given with its conserved first and last residue. A D gene is named only where the DNA matches it firmly. Part of the rows lack a size; the others show once, few, many or a class for expanded clones.

D gene	J gene	clone size	V gene	CDR3 DNA	CDR3 protein
-	TRBJ2-1	-	TRBV6-5	TGTGCCAGCAGTTATGGGGGGGGGCCTAACTACAATGAGCAGTTCTTC	CASSYGGGPNYNEQFF
TRBD2	TRBJ2-2	-	TRBV13	TGTGCCAGCAGCATCCGACTAGCGGGGGCCGGGGAGCTGTTTTTT	CASSIRLAGAGELFF
TRBD2	TRBJ2-7	once	TRBV5-1	TGCGCCAGCAGCTCAACCCCAACCGGGACTAGCGGCAGAACCTACGAGCAGTACTTC	CASSSTPTGTSGRTYEQYF
-	TRBJ1-1	-	TRBV7-9	TGTGCCAGCAGCGGCGCCGGACGTGCGGGGAACACTGAAGCTTTCTTT	CASSGAGRAGNTEAFF
-	TRBJ1-1	-	TRBV5-4	TGTGCCAGCAGCCCCACGGGTCGGACAGATGAAGCTTTCTTT	CASSPTGRTDEAFF
TRBD1	TRBJ1-4	once	TRBV19	TGTGCCAGTAGCCCCGGGACAGGGGGGCGAAAACTGTTTTTT	CASSPGTGGRKLFF
-	TRBJ1-2	-	TRBV2	TGTGCCACCCGCCAGGACAGTACTAACTATGGCTACACCTTC	CATRQDSTNYGYTF
-	TRBJ1-2	-	TRBV19	TGTGCCAGTAGCATTGAGCTTAGCGTGGGCGGCTACACCTTC	CASSIELSVGGYTF
-	TRBJ1-2	-	TRBV5-6	TGTGCCAGCACGGGGGGTTACAGTGGCTACACCTTC	CASTGGYSGYTF
TRBD2	TRBJ2-7	-	TRBV15	TGTGCCACCAGCAGAGGGTGGGGCGGGAGACAGTTTCGCGAGCAGTACTTC	CATSRGWGGRQFREQYF
-	TRBJ1-5	-	TRBV21-1	TGTGCCAGCAGCGTACGGAGGGCCTCGTACAATCAGCCCCAGCATTTT	CASSVRRASYNQPQHF
-	TRBJ2-5	-	TRBV5-1	TGCGCCAGCAGCCCTCTTTGGGGGGATGACCAAGAGACCCAGTACTTC	CASSPLWGDDQETQYF
TRBD1	TRBJ1-6	once	TRBV28	TGTGCCAGCAGTACCCTCCTTGACAGGGGCAATGGTAATTCACCCCTCCACTTT	CASSTLLDRGNGNSPLHF
TRBD1	TRBJ1-1	-	TRBV11-3	TGTGCCAGCAGCCCAGGGGGTATGGTTGGGGAGAACACTGAAGCTTTCTTT	CASSPGGMVGENTEAFF
TRBD1	TRBJ1-1	-	TRBV14	TGTGCCAGCAGCCAATATACACTGGACAGGGGTTTTTTT	CASSQYTLDRGFF
-	TRBJ1-4	-	TRBV5-1	TGCGCCAGCAGCCCCGGGGGGGGAAATGAAAAACTGTTTTTT	CASSPGGGNEKLFF
-	TRBJ1-2	-	TRBV5-8	TGTGCCAGCAGCCCGAGAGGTAACGGCTACACCTTC	CASSPRGNGYTF
TRBD2	TRBJ2-1	many	TRBV4-1	TGCGCCAGCAGGCCCCGGACTAGAGACAATGAGCAGTTCTTC	CASRPRTRDNEQFF
-	TRBJ1-5	-	TRBV19	TGTGCCAGTACCCCCGGGACACCTAAAGCGTATAGCAATCAGCCCCAGCATTTT	CASTPGTPKAYSNQPQHF
-	TRBJ1-5	-	TRBV2	TGTGCCAGCAGGGAACGGGCCGGGGGCAATCAGCCCCAGCATTTT	CASRERAGGNQPQHF
TRBD1	TRBJ2-1	-	TRBV19	TGTGCCAGTAGTCGGGGGAGGGGACAGGGTATCGATGAGCAGTTCTTC	CASSRGRGQGIDEQFF
-	TRBJ2-1	once	TRBV7-3	TGTGCCAGCAGCTCCGACGGCCCGGGGGAGCAGTTCTTC	CASSSDGPGEQFF
-	TRBJ1-1	-	TRBV29-1	TGCAGCGTTGAAGTTACAGGGCTCGGGGAAGCTTTCTTT	CSVEVTGLGEAFF